The rows below give T cell receptor beta chains drawn from one sample of a study of CD8+CD57+ T cells in acquired aplastic anemia. TCRdb processed the reads anew with MiXCR; each CDR3 protein has one entry. The data show about 81,000 distinct CDR3 sequences, with about 45% seen just once and 66% held by the top ten. Source material: sorted CD4+, CD8+, or CD8+CD57+ T cells (not recorded which) from PBMCs. These receptors were obtained from a human donor in good health, serving as a control. Each CDR3 is given with its conserved first and last residue. Each record gives: CDR3 DNA, CDR3 protein, J gene, clone size, D gene, V gene. D genes are given only for firm matches. Only some rows state a clone size, as once, few, many or a class for expanded clones.

TGTGCCTGGGGGACTGGGGCCACCTACGAGCAGTACTTC	CAWGTGATYEQYF	TRBJ2-7	many	.	TRBV30
TGTGCCACCAGCAGAGTCGGGGGGTCAGGGTACGAGCAGTACTTC	CATSRVGGSGYEQYF	TRBJ2-7	few	TRBD2	TRBV15
TGTGCCACCGCCGTGGAACTAAAATCCCACGAGCAGTACTTC	CATAVELKSHEQYF	TRBJ2-7	.	.	TRBV24-1
TGTGCCAGCACTGGGACAGCCTATGGCTACACCTTC	CASTGTAYGYTF	TRBJ1-2	many	TRBD1	TRBV2
TGTGCCAGCAGCACCGGGGGCGAGAACTATGGCTACACCTTC	CASSTGGENYGYTF	TRBJ1-2	.	.	TRBV9
TGTGCCATCAGTCCAAAGTGGCTAGCACCAGATACGCAGTATTTT	CAISPKWLAPDTQYF	TRBJ2-3	.	.	TRBV10-3
TGTGCCATCAGTGAGTCACGGGCCAATCAGCCCCAGCATTTT	CAISESRANQPQHF	TRBJ1-5	.	.	TRBV10-3
TGTGCCAGCAGTTACTTTATAGCGGGAGTTGACGAGCAGTACTTC	CASSYFIAGVDEQYF	TRBJ2-7	.	TRBD2	TRBV2
TGTGCCAGCAGGCCGGGTCCCAGTGTAGTCCCTGAAGCTTTCTTT	CASRPGPSVVPEAFF	TRBJ1-1	.	.	TRBV13
TGTGCCAGCAGCTCGGACAGGGGGCATTCACCCCTCCACTTT	CASSSDRGHSPLHF	TRBJ1-6	few	TRBD1	TRBV7-6
TGTGCCAGCAGCGGGGAGGGAGGAGAGGTATCGAACTATGGCTACACCTTC	CASSGEGGEVSNYGYTF	TRBJ1-2	.	.	TRBV9
TGTGCCAGCACCACAGGACAGGGGACGAATGGCTACACCTTC	CASTTGQGTNGYTF	TRBJ1-2	.	TRBD1	TRBV25-1
TGTGCCAGCAGTGCCCTAGCGGGAGCTGTCACAGATACGCAGTATTTT	CASSALAGAVTDTQYF	TRBJ2-3	many	TRBD2	TRBV25-1
TGCAGCGCTAGGTGGGCCTACGATACGCAGTATTTT	CSARWAYDTQYF	TRBJ2-3	.	.	TRBV29-1
TGTGCCAGCAGCGCAGAGGGGGGAGGCAATCAGCCCCAGCATTTT	CASSAEGGGNQPQHF	TRBJ1-5	many	.	TRBV9
TGCGCCAGCAGCTTGTATACTAGCGGGGCCGATGAGCAGTTCTTC	CASSLYTSGADEQFF	TRBJ2-1	few	TRBD2	TRBV5-1
TGTGCCAGCAGTGAAGCGGTGGGAAGAAGGGCTGGGGCCAACGTCCTGACTTTC	CASSEAVGRRAGANVLTF	TRBJ2-6	.	.	TRBV2
TGCAGCGTTGTGTCTTTGGGGCACGGCACTGAAGCTTTCTTT	CSVVSLGHGTEAFF	TRBJ1-1	.	.	TRBV29-1
TGTGCCAGCAGCGATACCGGCGGGGAGCTGTTTTTT	CASSDTGGELFF	TRBJ2-2	.	.	TRBV9
TGTGCCACCAGCGATGGGACAGCGGGGCTGTACAATGAGCAGTTCTTC	CATSDGTAGLYNEQFF	TRBJ2-1	.	.	TRBV24-1
TGTGCCAGCAGTTCGGGACAGGGCTTTTACGAGCAGTACTTC	CASSSGQGFYEQYF	TRBJ2-7	.	TRBD1	TRBV28
TGTGCCAGCAGTCACGAACCGGGACAGGGTGCAGATACGCAGTATTTT	CASSHEPGQGADTQYF	TRBJ2-3	many	TRBD1	TRBV13
TGTGCCTGGAGTGTACCCTTGAGGAATGAGCAGTTCTTC	CAWSVPLRNEQFF	TRBJ2-1	.	.	TRBV30
TGTGCCATCAACTCGGACGGAGGGGAGCAGTTCTTC	CAINSDGGEQFF	TRBJ2-1	.	.	TRBV10-3
TGCAGCGTTGAGAGTTTGGGGGATACGCAGTATTTT	CSVESLGDTQYF	TRBJ2-3	.	.	TRBV29-1
TGCAGTGCTTGGACTAGCTTAAGCGAGCAGTACTTC	CSAWTSLSEQYF	TRBJ2-7	.	TRBD2	TRBV20-1
TGCGCCAGCAGTGCGTCCTGGGGGACTAGCGGTACAGATACGCAGTATTTT	CASSASWGTSGTDTQYF	TRBJ2-3	.	TRBD2	TRBV10-1